These 17 T cell receptor beta chains originate from one sample sequenced in a study of response to subunit inactivated influenza vaccine. Each CDR3 protein is one row after TCRdb ran MiXCR on the RT-PCR reads. Of under 200,000 distinct CDR3 sequences in the sample, around 12% were seen once. The sample also formed part of further work on T cells expressing NK-cell markers. This second study notes: 5'RACE template switching with UMIs generated TCR beta cDNA.

Sequenced here: CD8+ T cells sorted from PBMCs, sampled 11 to 12 days after vaccination. The receptors here all came from a man aged 45 to 65 who received an inactivated influenza vaccine.

The rearrangement links TRBV23-1 to TRBJ2-3; tentatively, D is TRBD1 (6 bases). TRBV23-1 belongs to the ORF category, with a function that is uncertain. This CDR3 spans 14 amino acids. Trimming pared 6 bases from V and 1 base from J, leaving 11 bases between. CDR3 coding DNA: TGCGCCAGCAGGGGAGACAGGCGCACAGATACGCAGTATTTT. Translated, it gives CASRGDRRTDTQYF.

The chain employs TRBV2 and TRBJ2-4, with TRBD2 matching 7 bases. V lost 5 bases and J lost 3; bases outside the gene matches: 4. CDR1 is SNHLY and CDR2 is FYNNEI in the germline V gene. The CDR3 covers 14 residues. The CDR3 bases are TGTGCCAGCAGTCGGGGGGTAGGCAAAAACATTCAGTACTTC. This encodes CASSRGVGKNIQYF.

The V gene is TRBV11-2, the J gene TRBJ2-7, with 11 nucleotides matching TRBD1. V trimming: 7 bases; J trimming: 2 bases; junction bases outside the gene matches: 4. CDR1 is SGHAT and CDR2 is FQNNGV in the germline V gene. This CDR3 is 14 amino acids long. The CDR3 nucleotides are TGTGCCAGCAACCCGGGACAGGGGGCCTACGAGCAGTACTTC. Translation: CASNPGQGAYEQYF.

In its sample, this clonotype was seen a few times. The rearrangement joins TRBV28 to TRBJ2-2; TRBD1 might be the D (6 bases). In germline, CDR1 is MDHEN, CDR2 SYDVKM. The CDR3 is 14 residues long. V gave up 4 bases and J gave up 8 bases, with 14 bases separating them. The CDR3 DNA is TGTGCCAGCAGTTCCGGGACAACCTTGGGGGAGCTGTTTTTT. It specifies CASSSGTTLGELFF.

J is TRBJ2-7 and V is TRBV28, with 9 bases that match TRBD1. This CDR3 spans 15 amino acids. Germline V gene data show CDR1 as MDHEN and CDR2 as SYDVKM. Trimming removed 6 bases from V and 4 bases from J; junction bases left unmatched: 10. CDR3 DNA: TGTGCCAGCAGCTTCCCGACAGGGGGACCGTACGAGCAGTACTTC. It codes for CASSFPTGGPYEQYF. The entire variable domain, with the rest obtained from reference TRBV28 and TRBJ2-7, is as follows: DVKVTQSSRYLVKRTGEKVFLECVQDMDHENMFWYRQDPGLGLRLIYFSYDVKMKEKGDIPEGYSVSREKKERFSLILESASTNQTSMYLCASSFPTGGPYEQYFGPGTRLTVT.

Many counts were recorded for this clonotype. This chain links TRBV12-3 or TRBV12-4 with TRBJ2-7; D ambiguous. The CDR3 runs to 12 residues. V was cut by 8 bases and J by 0 bases, with 8 bases left in between. CDR3 region: CASRAGSYEQYF. The DNA for the CDR3 is TGTGCCAGCCGAGCAGGCTCCTACGAGCAGTACTTC.

This chain links TRBV12-3 or TRBV12-4 with TRBJ2-7; D possibly matches TRBD1 or TRBD2 (6 bases each). The CDR3 runs 13 residues. Trimming stripped 5 bases from V and 8 bases from J, with 16 bases between. The CDR3 sequence is CASSPGGGDKQYF. The CDR3 coding sequence is TGTGCCAGCAGTCCCGGGGGCGGGGACAAGCAGTACTTC.

This clonotype came up a few times. The chain is built from TRBV28 and TRBJ1-1; D gene ambiguous. The CDR3 spans 13 residues. Germline V CDR1 and CDR2: MDHEN, SYDVKM. Between the trimmed V and J ends, which lost 2 bases and 1 base, there was a span of 5 bases. CDR3 sequence reads: CASSLTQNTEAFF. The CDR3 bases are TGTGCCAGCAGTTTAACTCAGAACACTGAAGCTTTCTTT.

This clonotype was detected only a few times. The chain uses TRBV20-1 and TRBJ1-2, with 11 bases lining up with TRBD1. CDR3 size: 16 residues. Trimming cost V 4 bases and J 3 bases; bases outside gene matches: 10. Germline CDR1 reads DFQATT; CDR2 reads SNEGSKA (reference sequence). The CDR3 is CSATRDRGYGHYGYTF. CDR3 DNA sequence: TGCAGTGCTACAAGGGACAGGGGGTATGGGCACTATGGCTACACCTTC.

This clonotype was seen only a few times. J is TRBJ1-5 and V is TRBV6-2 or TRBV6-3; D gene unclear. V gave up 8 bases and J gave up 0 bases, with 5 bases separating them. Germline CDR1 and CDR2: MNHEY and SVGEGT. CDR3 length: 12 amino acids. The DNA for the CDR3 is TGTGCCAGCGATAGTAGCAATCAGCCCCAGCATTTT. Protein sequence: CASDSSNQPQHF.

This clonotype appeared once. The gene calls are TRBV7-9 and TRBJ2-3; D is possibly TRBD2 (6 bases). Germline assignment: CDR1 SEHNR and CDR2 FQNEAQ (reference sequence). This CDR3 region has 15 residues. Here the CDR3 DNA reads TGTGCTAGCGGCTTAATCAGCAGGGACACAGATACGCAGTATTTT. This codes for CASGLISRDTDTQYF. The full variable domain, completed using reference TRBV7-9 and TRBJ2-3, is DTGVSQNPRHKITKRGQNVTFRCDPISEHNRLYWYRQTLGQGPEFLTYFQNEAQLEKSRLLSDRFSAERPKGSFSTLEIQRTEQGDSAMYLCASGLISRDTDTQYFGPGTRLTVL.

This clonotype was detected ten times or more. The chain is built from TRBV25-1 and TRBJ2-7, with D maybe TRBD1 (5 bases). This CDR3 contains 13 residues. Germline V gives CDR1 MGHDK, CDR2 SYGVNS. Trimming took 5 bases from V and 0 from J, leaving 8 bases between them. The CDR3 is CASSQGVSYEQYF. DNA for the CDR3: TGTGCCAGCAGTCAAGGGGTCTCCTACGAGCAGTACTTC.

This clonotype was detected a few times. This sequence joins TRBV19 and TRBJ2-2; TRBD1 is a possible D gene (6 bases). V lost 1 base and J lost 4, with 16 bases in between. This CDR3 has 17 amino acids. Germline CDR1 LNHDA, CDR2 SQIVND (reference sequence). Here the CDR3 reads CASSIAYRASGTGELFF. The CDR3 DNA sequence: TGTGCCAGTAGTATAGCGTACAGGGCGTCGGGCACCGGGGAGCTGTTTTTT.

This clonotype was detected only a few times. The rearrangement joins TRBV21-1 to TRBJ2-7. TRBV21-1 constitutes a pseudogene. The CDR3 extends over 17 amino acids. CDR3 in DNA: TGTGCCAGCAGCGCCCACGATCGGGGAAGCGACTCCTACGAGCAGTACTTC. Translation: CASSAHDRGSDSYEQYF.

Ten or more counts support this clonotype. The chain combines TRBV20-1 with TRBJ2-1, with D unclear. Germline V lookup: CDR1 DFQATT, CDR2 SNEGSKA (reference sequence). V lost 4 bases to trimming and J lost 4 bases, with 17 bases between them. The CDR3 extends over 15 amino acids. As DNA, the CDR3 is TGCAGTGCTATACGCCTGGCAGATGGTTACAATGAGCAGTTCTTC. This sequence encodes CSAIRLADGYNEQFF.

This clonotype was observed a handful of times. V is TRBV4-3 and J is TRBJ2-7; D is perhaps TRBD1 or TRBD2 (5 bases each). The CDR3 length is 18 residues. Trimming cost V 2 bases and J 1 base, with 21 bases left between them. The germline V gene encodes CDR1 LGHNA and CDR2 YSLEER. The CDR3 DNA follows: TGCGCCAGCAGCCAAACCCACAGAACCGGGACCCGATCCTACGAGCAGTACTTC. Residues: CASSQTHRTGTRSYEQYF.

The rearrangement links TRBV4-1 to TRBJ2-1; TRBD1 agrees at 9 bases. V dropped 3 bases and J dropped 8; count of bases not matched to a gene: 8. This CDR3 is built from 15 residues. Germline CDR1 reads MGHRA; CDR2 reads YSYEKL. The CDR3 nucleotides are TGCGCCAGCAGCCAGTTACAGGGGGCCCTGGATGAGCAGTTCTTC. Protein product: CASSQLQGALDEQFF.